This T cell receptor beta chain was profiled in a study of T cells in Graves' hyperthyroidism and ophthalmopathy. TCR beta CDR3 regions were amplified from RNA transcripts. Researchers ran a first-round RT-PCR on the TCR CDR3 using the HTBI primer set. TCRdb redid the calling of the multiplex PCR reads with MiXCR, one entry per CDR3 protein. The data hold 730,000 or so distinct CDR3 sequences, with around 20% observed a single time. The sequencing sample was made of blood. The TCR originated in a woman aged 45-60 years with Graves' hyperthyroidism that later progressed to Graves' ophthalmopathy.

Here the CDR3 DNA reads TGTGCCAGCAGTTACCAAGGGCTCTCTGGAAACACCATATATTTT. Residues: CASSYQGLSGNTIYF. This chain connects TRBV7-2 to TRBJ1-3; no clear D gene. V lost 6 bases and J 0 bases, leaving 12 bases between the germline ends. Germline V gene lookup returns CDR1 SGHTA and CDR2 FQGNSA. There are 15 residues in the CDR3.